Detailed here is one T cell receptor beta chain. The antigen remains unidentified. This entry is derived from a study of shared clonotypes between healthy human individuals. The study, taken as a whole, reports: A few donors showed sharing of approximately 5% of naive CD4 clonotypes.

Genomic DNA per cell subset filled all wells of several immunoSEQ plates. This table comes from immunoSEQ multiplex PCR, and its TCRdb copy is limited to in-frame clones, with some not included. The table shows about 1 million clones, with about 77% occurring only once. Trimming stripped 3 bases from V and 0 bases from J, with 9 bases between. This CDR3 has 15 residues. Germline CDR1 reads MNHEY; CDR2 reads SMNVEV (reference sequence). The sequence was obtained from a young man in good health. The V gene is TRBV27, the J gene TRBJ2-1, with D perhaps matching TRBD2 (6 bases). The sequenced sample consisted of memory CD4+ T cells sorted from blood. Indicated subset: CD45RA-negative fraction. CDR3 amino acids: CASSLAGSSYNEQFF. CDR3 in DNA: TGTGCCAGCAGTTTGGCGGGGAGCTCCTACAATGAGCAGTTCTTC.